This T cell receptor beta chain came from a study of metastatic and nonmetastatic thyroid tumors. Study-wide context: Repertoires were compared across blood and tumor or nodule tissue from malignant and benign thyroid patients.

By sample fraction, this clone is large. Its cognate antigen is unknown. No patient had received any treatment before thyroid surgery. As processed by the authors: Building a distant-metastasis classifier for papillary thyroid cancer drew on CDR3 differences across clinicopathological groups. TCRdb recomputed clones from the PCR reads via MiXCR. The V and J calls shown here were made by TCRdb, not taken from the authors' results. The repertoire consists of fewer than 6,500 clones, with 25% to 30% occurring once and the leading ten covering roughly 17%. Study outcomes and limitations: Reports indicated that malignant thyroid tumors showed significantly higher TCR beta diversity than benign nodules did, in blood and tumor.

V was shortened by 5 bases and J by 7 bases, with 12 bases between the two germline ends. This CDR3 spans 12 amino acids. Germline lookup yields CDR1 MNHEY and CDR2 SMNVEV (reference sequence). This TCR came from a female donor with papillary thyroid cancer or a benign thyroid nodule (not recorded which). Some clones in this sample may be carry-over from other donors' samples. Sequencing was performed on adjacent normal tissue. The chain is built from TRBV27 and TRBJ2-7, with a weak D call TRBD1 (5 bases). The chain's CDR3 is CASSLGVGEQYF. CDR3 nucleotides: TGTGCCAGCAGTCTAGGGGTGGGGGAGCAGTACTTC.